The 9 T cell receptor beta chains listed next were all sequenced from one sample in a study of T cell repertoires in cytomegalovirus infection. Their antigens are not known. TCRdb ran MiXCR on the reads and lists one entry per CDR3 protein. The sample holds 700,000 to 850,000 distinct CDR3 sequences, about 30% seen once. The source material was cultured CD8+ T cells from PBMCs, sampled from culture after CMV antigen stimulation. All receptors come from a human donor in good health (CMV status not recorded). Some clones in this sample may be carry-over from other donors' samples.

This rearrangement joins TRBV20-1 to TRBJ2-2; maybe TRBD1 (5 bases). Germline CDR1 reads DFQATT; CDR2 reads SNEGSKA (reference sequence). Trimming stripped 4 bases from V and 1 base from J, with 10 bases between. This CDR3 is 14 amino acids long. The CDR3 DNA reads TGCAGTGCTAAAAGTGACAGGAACACCGGGGAGCTGTTTTTT. The encoded protein is CSAKSDRNTGELFF.

V and J are TRBV5-5 and TRBJ1-1; the D is unclear. This CDR3 spans 12 amino acids. Germline V gives CDR1 SGHKS, CDR2 YYEKEE (reference sequence). V shed 4 bases and J shed 8 bases, with 12 bases lying between them. DNA of the CDR3: TGTGCCAGCAGCGCTAGTCCGCCCGAAGCTTTCTTT. It specifies CASSASPPEAFF.

The rearrangement links TRBV10-3 to TRBJ1-3; maybe TRBD1 (5 bases). The CDR3 consists of 15 residues. CDR1 is ENHRY, CDR2 SYGVKD, per germline. The V end was cut by 3 bases, the J end by 2 bases, with 11 bases between. Written as DNA, the CDR3 is TGTGCCATCAGTGAAGACAGAGCCCCTGGAAACACCATATATTTT. Translation: CAISEDRAPGNTIYF.

The V gene is TRBV6-2 or TRBV6-3, the J gene TRBJ1-1; 8 nucleotides line up with TRBD1. Germline V gives CDR1 MNHEY, CDR2 SVGEGT. The CDR3 extends over 15 amino acids. The ends lost 6 bases at V and 5 bases at J; junction bases unmatched: 11. The CDR3 protein is CASRPTGTGGTEAFF. The CDR3 DNA sequence: TGTGCCAGCAGACCAACCGGGACAGGAGGGACTGAAGCTTTCTTT.

J is TRBJ2-4 and V is TRBV28; TRBD1 matches at 9 bases. Germline V lookup: CDR1 MDHEN, CDR2 SYDVKM. CDR3 length: 14 residues. The V and J ends lost 2 bases and 14 bases, in that order; junction bases with no gene match: 10. The CDR3 DNA sequence: TGTGCCAGCAGTTTAACGTTTTTCCGGGACAGGGAGTACTTC. Protein: CASSLTFFRDREYF.

A few counts support this clonotype. The chain combines TRBV4-3 with TRBJ2-3, with D perhaps being TRBD1 or TRBD2 (5 bases each). This CDR3 comprises 15 residues. The germline V gene has CDR1 LGHNA and CDR2 YSLEER. The V end lost 0 bases, the J end lost 5 bases, and 12 bases lay between the germline ends. The CDR3 sequence: CASSQDEGGGDTQYF. CDR3 nucleotides: TGCGCCAGCAGCCAAGACGAGGGTGGGGGAGATACGCAGTATTTT.

This clonotype has just a few counts. V and J are TRBV5-6 and TRBJ2-1, with 7 bases identical to TRBD1. The CDR3 runs 17 residues. Germline V gene data show CDR1 as SGHDT and CDR2 as YYEEEE. J lost 3 bases, V lost 4 bases, and 13 bases had no gene match. This CDR3 is CASSTSFRTGIYNEQFF. As DNA, the CDR3 is TGTGCCAGCAGCACCTCTTTCCGGACAGGCATCTACAATGAGCAGTTCTTC.

This clonotype was counted between two and nine times. The chain carries TRBV12-3 or TRBV12-4 and TRBJ2-3; either TRBD1 or TRBD2 may fit D (5 bases each). The CDR3 spans 13 residues. V dropped 8 bases and J dropped 1 base, with 10 bases sitting between them. DNA for the CDR3: TGTGCCAGCGGGGGTTTCGGCACAGATACGCAGTATTTT. It specifies CASGGFGTDTQYF.

The chain couples TRBV19 to TRBJ1-5; D not certain. CDR1 is LNHDA, CDR2 SQIVND, per germline (reference sequence). Trimming stripped 6 bases from V and 2 bases from J, with 14 bases between. The CDR3 spans 15 residues. The CDR3 sequence: CASRPSEGGNQPQHF. CDR3 nucleotide sequence: TGTGCCAGTAGACCAAGTGAGGGCGGCAATCAGCCCCAGCATTTT.